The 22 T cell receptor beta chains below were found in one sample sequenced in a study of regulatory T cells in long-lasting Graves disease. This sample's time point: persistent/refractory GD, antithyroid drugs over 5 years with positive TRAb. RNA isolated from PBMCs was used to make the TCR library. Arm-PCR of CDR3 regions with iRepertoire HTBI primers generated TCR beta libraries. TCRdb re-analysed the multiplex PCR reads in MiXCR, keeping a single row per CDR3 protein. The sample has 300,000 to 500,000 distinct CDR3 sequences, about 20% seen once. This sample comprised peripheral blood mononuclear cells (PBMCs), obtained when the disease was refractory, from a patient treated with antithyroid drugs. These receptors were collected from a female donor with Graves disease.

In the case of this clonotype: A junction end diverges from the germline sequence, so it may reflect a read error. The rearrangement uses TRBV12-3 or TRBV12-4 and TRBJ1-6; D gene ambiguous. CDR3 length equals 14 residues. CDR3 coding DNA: TGTGCCAGCAGTTCTATAAGCCAAAATTCACTCCTCCACTTT. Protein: CASSSISQNSLLHF.

The CDR3 loop reads CASSPVFEGNYGYTF. DNA of the CDR3: TGTGCCAGTAGTCCCGTTTTCGAGGGAAACTATGGCTACACCTTC. This chain links TRBV19 with TRBJ1-2; D call uncertain. The CDR3 is made up of 15 amino acids. Deletions cut 5 bases from V and 2 bases from J, with 15 bases between. CDR1 and CDR2 from the germline V gene are LNHDA and SQIVND (reference sequence).

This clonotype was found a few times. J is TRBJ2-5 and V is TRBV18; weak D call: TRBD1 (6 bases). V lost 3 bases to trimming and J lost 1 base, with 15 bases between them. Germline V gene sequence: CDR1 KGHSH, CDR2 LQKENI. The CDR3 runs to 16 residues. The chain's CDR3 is CASSPILGQTQETQYF. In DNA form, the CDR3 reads TGTGCCAGCTCACCTATCTTAGGACAGACCCAAGAGACCCAGTACTTC.

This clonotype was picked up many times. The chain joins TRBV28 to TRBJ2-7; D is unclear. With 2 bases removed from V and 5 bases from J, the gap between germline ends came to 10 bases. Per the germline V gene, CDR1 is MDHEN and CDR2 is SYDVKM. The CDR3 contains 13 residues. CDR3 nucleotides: TGTGCCAGCAGTTTAGGTAGATCCCACGAGCAGTACTTC. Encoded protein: CASSLGRSHEQYF.

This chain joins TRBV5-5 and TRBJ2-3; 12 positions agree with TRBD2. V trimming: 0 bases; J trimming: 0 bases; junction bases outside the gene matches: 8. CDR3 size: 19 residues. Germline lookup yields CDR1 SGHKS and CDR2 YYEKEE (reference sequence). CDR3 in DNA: TGTGCCAGCAGCTTGGGCCTAGCGGGAGGGTGGACTAGCACAGATACGCAGTATTTT. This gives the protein CASSLGLAGGWTSTDTQYF.

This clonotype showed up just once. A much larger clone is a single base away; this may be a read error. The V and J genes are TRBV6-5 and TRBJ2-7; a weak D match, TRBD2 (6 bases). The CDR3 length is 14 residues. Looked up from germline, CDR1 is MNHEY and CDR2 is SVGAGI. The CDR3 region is CASSYELASCEQYF. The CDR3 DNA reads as TGTGCCAGCAGTTACGAACTAGCCTCCTGCGAGCAGTACTTC.

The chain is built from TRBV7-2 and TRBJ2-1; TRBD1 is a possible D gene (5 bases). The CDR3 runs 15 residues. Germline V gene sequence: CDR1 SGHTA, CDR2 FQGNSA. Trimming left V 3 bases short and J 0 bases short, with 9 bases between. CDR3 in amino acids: CASSFGASSYNEQFF. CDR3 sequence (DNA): TGTGCCAGCAGCTTTGGGGCGAGCTCCTACAATGAGCAGTTCTTC.

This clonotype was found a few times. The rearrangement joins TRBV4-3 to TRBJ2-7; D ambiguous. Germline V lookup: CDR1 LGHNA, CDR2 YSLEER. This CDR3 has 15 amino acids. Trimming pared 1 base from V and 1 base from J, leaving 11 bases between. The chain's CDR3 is CASSQGASKSYEQYF. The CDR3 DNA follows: TGCGCCAGCAGCCAAGGTGCTAGTAAGTCCTACGAGCAGTACTTC.

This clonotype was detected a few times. The CDR3 DNA follows: TGTGCCAGCAGTACGGGACTAGGGAACACCGGGGAGCTGTTTTTT. Encoded protein: CASSTGLGNTGELFF. The genes are TRBV11-3 and TRBJ2-2; 8 nucleotides match TRBD2. Trimming at V came to 6 bases and at J to 1 base, leaving 4 bases not matched to a gene. The CDR3 has 15 amino acids. CDR1 SGHNT and CDR2 YENEEA come from the germline V gene.

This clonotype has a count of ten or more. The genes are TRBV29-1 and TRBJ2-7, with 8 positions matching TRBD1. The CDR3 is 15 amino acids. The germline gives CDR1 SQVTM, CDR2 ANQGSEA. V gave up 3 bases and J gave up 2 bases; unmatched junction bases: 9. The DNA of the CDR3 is TGCAGCGTTGAGTTTACGGACAGGGCCACCTACGAGCAGTACTTC. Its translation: CSVEFTDRATYEQYF.

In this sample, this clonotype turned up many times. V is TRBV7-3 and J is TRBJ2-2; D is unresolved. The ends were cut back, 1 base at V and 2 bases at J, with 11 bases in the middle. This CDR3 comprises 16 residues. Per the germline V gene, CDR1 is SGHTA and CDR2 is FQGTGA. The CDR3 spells CASSLIHGINTGELFF. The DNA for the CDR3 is TGTGCCAGCAGCTTAATCCATGGCATAAACACCGGGGAGCTGTTTTTT.

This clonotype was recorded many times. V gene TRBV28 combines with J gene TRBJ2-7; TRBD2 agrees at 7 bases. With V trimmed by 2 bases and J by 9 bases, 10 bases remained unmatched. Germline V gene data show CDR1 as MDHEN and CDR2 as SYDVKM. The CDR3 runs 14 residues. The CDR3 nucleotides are TGTGCCAGCAGTTTAGTGGGAGGGTCGTTCGGGCAGTACTTC. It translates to CASSLVGGSFGQYF.

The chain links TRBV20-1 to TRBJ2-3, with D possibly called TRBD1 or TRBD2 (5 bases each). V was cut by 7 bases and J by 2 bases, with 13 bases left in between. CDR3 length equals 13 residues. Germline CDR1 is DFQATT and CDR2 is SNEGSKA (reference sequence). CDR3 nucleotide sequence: TGCAGTGGAGGGTCGGGACCCACAGATACGCAGTATTTT. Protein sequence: CSGGSGPTDTQYF.

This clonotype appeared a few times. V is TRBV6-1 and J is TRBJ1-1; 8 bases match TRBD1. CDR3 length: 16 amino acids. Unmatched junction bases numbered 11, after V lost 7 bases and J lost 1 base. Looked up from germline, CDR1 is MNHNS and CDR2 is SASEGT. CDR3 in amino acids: CASTPSRDRPNTEAFF. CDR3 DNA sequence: TGTGCCAGCACCCCCTCCCGGGACAGGCCGAACACTGAAGCTTTCTTT.

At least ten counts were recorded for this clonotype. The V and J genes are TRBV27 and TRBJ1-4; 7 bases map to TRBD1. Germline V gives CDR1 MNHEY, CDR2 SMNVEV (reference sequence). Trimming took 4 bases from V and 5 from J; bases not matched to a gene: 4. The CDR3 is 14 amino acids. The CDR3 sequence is CASSWKQGNEKLFF. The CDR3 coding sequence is TGTGCCAGCAGTTGGAAACAGGGGAATGAAAAACTGTTTTTT. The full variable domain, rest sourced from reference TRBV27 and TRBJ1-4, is EAQVTQNPRYLITVTGKKLTVTCSQNMNHEYMSWYRQDPGLGLRQIYYSMNVEVTDKGDVPEGYKVSRKEKRNFPLILESPSPNQTSLYFCASSWKQGNEKLFFGSGTQLSVL.

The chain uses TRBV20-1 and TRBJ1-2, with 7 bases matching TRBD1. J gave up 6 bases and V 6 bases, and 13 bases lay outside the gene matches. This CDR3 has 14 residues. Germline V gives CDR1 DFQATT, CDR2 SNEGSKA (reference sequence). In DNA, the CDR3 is TGCAGTGCGACCCGCGAGGCTCAGGGGGATGGCTACACCTTC. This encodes CSATREAQGDGYTF.

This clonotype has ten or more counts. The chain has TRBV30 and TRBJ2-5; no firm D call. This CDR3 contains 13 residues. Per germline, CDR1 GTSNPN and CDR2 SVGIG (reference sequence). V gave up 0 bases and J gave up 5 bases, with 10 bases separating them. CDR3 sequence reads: CAWSVRVGETQYF. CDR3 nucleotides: TGTGCCTGGAGTGTCCGAGTCGGGGAGACCCAGTACTTC.

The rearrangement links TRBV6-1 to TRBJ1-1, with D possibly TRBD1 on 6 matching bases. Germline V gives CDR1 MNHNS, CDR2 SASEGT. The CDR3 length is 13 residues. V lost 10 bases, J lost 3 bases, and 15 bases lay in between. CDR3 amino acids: CATQGNEYTEAFF. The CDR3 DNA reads TGTGCCACCCAGGGGAATGAATACACTGAAGCTTTCTTT.

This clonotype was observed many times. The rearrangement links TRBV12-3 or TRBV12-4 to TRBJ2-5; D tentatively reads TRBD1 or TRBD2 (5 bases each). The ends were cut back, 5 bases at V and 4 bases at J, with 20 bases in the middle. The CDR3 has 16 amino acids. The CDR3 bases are TGTGCCAGCAGTCCCCATGATAATCCTGGGGGAGAGACCCAGTACTTC. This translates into CASSPHDNPGGETQYF.

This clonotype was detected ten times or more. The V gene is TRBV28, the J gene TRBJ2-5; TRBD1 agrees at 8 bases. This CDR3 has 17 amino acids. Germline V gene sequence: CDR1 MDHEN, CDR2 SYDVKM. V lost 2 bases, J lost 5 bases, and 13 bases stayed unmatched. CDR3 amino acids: CASSLPRDRIKGETQYF. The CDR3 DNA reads TGTGCCAGCAGTTTACCCCGGGACAGGATAAAAGGGGAGACCCAGTACTTC.

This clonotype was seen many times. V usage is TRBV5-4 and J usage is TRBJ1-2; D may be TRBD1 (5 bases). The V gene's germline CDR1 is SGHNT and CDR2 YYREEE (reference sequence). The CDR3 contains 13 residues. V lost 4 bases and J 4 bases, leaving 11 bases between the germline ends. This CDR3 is CASSLYDSYGYTF. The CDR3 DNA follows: TGTGCCAGCAGCCTATACGACAGCTATGGCTACACCTTC.

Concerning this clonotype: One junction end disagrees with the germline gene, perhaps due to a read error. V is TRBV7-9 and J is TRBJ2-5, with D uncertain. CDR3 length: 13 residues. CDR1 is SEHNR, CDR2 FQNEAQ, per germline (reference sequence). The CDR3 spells CAGSLGLGETQYF. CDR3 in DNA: TGTGCCGGCAGCTTAGGTTTGGGAGAGACCCAGTACTTC.